This is a list of T cell receptor beta chains from one sample in a study of blood T cell repertoires in COVID-19. Sequencing used immunoSEQ multiplex PCR; TCRdb keeps in-frame clones, though not all of them. This sample carries around 450,000 clones, 90% of them seen once, and the ten largest clones take about 0.57%. Sequencing was done on a sample of PBMCs or T cells enriched from blood (not recorded which). The receptors were sampled from a man aged 18-30 years who had recovered from COVID-19. The CDR3 runs from the conserved cysteine through the conserved F or W. The D gene is left open where the match is weak.

d_call: -; v_call: TRBV9; j_call: TRBJ2-7; cdr3_nt: TGTGCCAGCAGCGTAGGCCAGATCCAGTCCGAGCAGTACTTC; cdr3_aa: CASSVGQIQSEQYF
d_call: -; v_call: TRBV2; j_call: TRBJ1-1; cdr3_nt: TGTGCCAGCAGTGACGTGACTGAAGCTTTCTTT; cdr3_aa: CASSDVTEAFF
d_call: TRBD1; v_call: TRBV2; j_call: TRBJ2-7; cdr3_nt: TGTGCCAGCAGAAGGACAGGGAAAGACGAGCAGTACTTC; cdr3_aa: CASRRTGKDEQYF
d_call: -; v_call: TRBV6-5; j_call: TRBJ2-7; cdr3_nt: TGTGCCAGCAGTTCACAGGGCTACGAGCAGTACTTC; cdr3_aa: CASSSQGYEQYF
d_call: -; v_call: TRBV20-1; j_call: TRBJ2-1; cdr3_nt: TGCAGTGGAGGTTACAATGAGCAGTTCTTC; cdr3_aa: CSGGYNEQFF
d_call: -; v_call: TRBV7-9; j_call: TRBJ1-5; cdr3_nt: TGTGCCAGCAGCTTAGACAGGGTGGGCAATCAGCCCCAGCATTTT; cdr3_aa: CASSLDRVGNQPQHF
d_call: -; v_call: TRBV7-6; j_call: TRBJ2-5; cdr3_nt: TGTGCCAGCAGCCGGGCGGGGTATGTGGAGACCCAGTACTTC; cdr3_aa: CASSRAGYVETQYF
d_call: -; v_call: TRBV4-1; j_call: TRBJ1-2; cdr3_nt: TGCGCCAGCAGCAACCGGTTGAGAGATCGCGGATCTGGCTACACCTTC; cdr3_aa: CASSNRLRDRGSGYTF
d_call: TRBD1; v_call: TRBV5-1; j_call: TRBJ1-1; cdr3_nt: TGCGCCAGCAGCTCGGGGACAGGTTATGAAGCTTTCTTT; cdr3_aa: CASSSGTGYEAFF
d_call: -; v_call: TRBV7-9; j_call: TRBJ2-3; cdr3_nt: TGTGCCAGCAGAGGGGGGGCTAGCACAGATACGCAGTATTTT; cdr3_aa: CASRGGASTDTQYF
d_call: -; v_call: TRBV11-3; j_call: TRBJ1-1; cdr3_nt: TGTGCCAGCGCATCGGGAGGGTACGGGACACCTAACACTGAAGCTTTCTTT; cdr3_aa: CASASGGYGTPNTEAFF
d_call: TRBD1; v_call: TRBV19; j_call: TRBJ1-5; cdr3_nt: TGTGCCAGTAGTATGAGGGGGACAGCCGATAGCAATCAGCCCCAGCATTTT; cdr3_aa: CASSMRGTADSNQPQHF
d_call: -; v_call: TRBV20-1; j_call: TRBJ2-1; cdr3_nt: TGCAGTGCTAGTGCCCAGGGCGGGACCTACAATGAGCAGTTCTTC; cdr3_aa: CSASAQGGTYNEQFF
d_call: -; v_call: TRBV27; j_call: TRBJ1-5; cdr3_nt: TGTGCCAGCAGCCAAGTCGGTGGGGGGAATCAGCCCCAGCATTTT; cdr3_aa: CASSQVGGGNQPQHF